The present T cell receptor (beta chain) was sequenced within a study of blood T cell repertoires in COVID-19. Trimming took 1 base from V and 3 from J, leaving 10 bases between them. The CDR3 spans 15 residues. Germline V gives CDR1 MGHRA, CDR2 YSYEKL. This table comes from immunoSEQ multiplex PCR, and its TCRdb copy is limited to in-frame clones, with some not included. The sample holds approximately 110,000 clones, 85% to 90% seen once. The sequenced sample was peripheral blood. The origin of this receptor is a woman aged 80 or older with acute or convalescent COVID-19. The chain has TRBV4-1 and TRBJ1-5; TRBD1 might be the D (5 bases). CDR3 nucleotide sequence: TGCGCCAGCAGCCAAGCGGGGGGGTACAATCAGCCCCAGCATTTT. Translation gives CASSQAGGYNQPQHF.